The T cell receptor beta chain described here comes from a study of shared clonotypes between healthy human individuals. General study results and limits: Relative to memory subsets, naive subsets generally showed larger estimated richness. Genetic and exposure-history diversity was limited by the few donors. Lower generation probabilities were found for non-shared clonotypes than for those shared by all four donors.

A word on this clone: Its matching antigen is unknown.

The data were produced by immunoSEQ multiplex PCR, yet TCRdb's version contains in-frame clones alone and is incomplete. The data show around 980,000 clones, 75% to 80% seen once. The CDR3 totals 17 residues. V lost 1 base, J lost 7 bases, and 24 bases lay in between. Germline CDR1 reads SGHDT; CDR2 reads YYEEEE. The rearrangement joins TRBV5-6 to TRBJ2-7; D might be TRBD2 (5 bases). The TCR originated in a man younger than 30 in good health. Some clones in this sample may be carry-over from other donors' samples. Sequencing was carried out using memory CD4+ T cells from PBMCs. Subset described: CD45RA-negative fraction. CDR3 DNA sequence: TGTGCCAGCAGCTTGCGGACGACTATTTTCGGAGGATGGGAGCAGTACTTC. This gives the protein CASSLRTTIFGGWEQYF.